The present TCR beta chain was sequenced within a study of multiple sclerosis patients with progressive multifocal leukoencephalopathy. Every PCR reaction included synthetic inline CDR3 controls for all V-J pairings. Here immunoSEQ multiplex PCR was the method, and the copy in TCRdb shows in-frame clones only, minus some. Of more than 20,000 clones listed, more than 85% are singletons. Trimming took off 4 bases at V and 1 base at J, with 13 bases between the two ends. The CDR3 contains 15 residues. CDR1 and CDR2 (germline): MNHEY, SMNVEV (reference sequence). Regarding time point: 12 to 13 months of natalizumab therapy. Every listed patient previously received interferon beta; all PML patients were women.

Sequencing used PBMCs, obtained from a patient treated with natalizumab. The V gene is TRBV27, the J gene TRBJ1-1, with D maybe TRBD1 (6 bases). This sequence was found in a man between 25 and 39 years old with multiple sclerosis. This CDR3 is CASSSMGHKNTEAFF. The CDR3 bases are TGTGCCAGCAGTTCAATGGGACACAAGAACACTGAAGCTTTCTTT.